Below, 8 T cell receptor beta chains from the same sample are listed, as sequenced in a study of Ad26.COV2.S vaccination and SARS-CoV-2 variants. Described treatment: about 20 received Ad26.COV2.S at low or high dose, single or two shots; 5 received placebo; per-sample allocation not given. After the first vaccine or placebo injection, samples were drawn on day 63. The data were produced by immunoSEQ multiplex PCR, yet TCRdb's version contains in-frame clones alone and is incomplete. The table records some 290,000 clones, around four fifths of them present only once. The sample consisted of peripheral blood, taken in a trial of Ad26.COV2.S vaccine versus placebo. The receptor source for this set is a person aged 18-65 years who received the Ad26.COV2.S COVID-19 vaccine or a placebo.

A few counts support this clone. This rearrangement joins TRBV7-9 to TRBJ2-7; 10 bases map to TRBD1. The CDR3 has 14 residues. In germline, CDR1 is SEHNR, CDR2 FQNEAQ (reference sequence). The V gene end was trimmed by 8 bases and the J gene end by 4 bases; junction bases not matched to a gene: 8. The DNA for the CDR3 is TGTGCCAGCGTCCCTGGGACAGGGGCTTACGAGCAGTACTTC. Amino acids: CASVPGTGAYEQYF.

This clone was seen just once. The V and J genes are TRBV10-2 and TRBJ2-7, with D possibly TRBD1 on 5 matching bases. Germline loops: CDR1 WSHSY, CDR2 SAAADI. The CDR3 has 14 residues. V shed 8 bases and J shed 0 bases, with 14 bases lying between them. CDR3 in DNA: TGCGCCAGCCAATACTCAGACAGCTCCTACGAGCAGTACTTC. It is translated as CASQYSDSSYEQYF.

CDR3 coding DNA: TGTGCCAGCAATCTTAGAGGGGGGGTCTCCTACAATGAGCAGTTCTTC. Protein sequence: CASNLRGGVSYNEQFF. J is TRBJ2-1 and V is TRBV7-2; possible D gene TRBD2, 7 bases. The germline V gene has CDR1 SGHTA and CDR2 FQGNSA. Trimming shortened V by 7 bases and J by 0 bases, and 16 bases separated the two germline ends. CDR3 size: 16 residues.

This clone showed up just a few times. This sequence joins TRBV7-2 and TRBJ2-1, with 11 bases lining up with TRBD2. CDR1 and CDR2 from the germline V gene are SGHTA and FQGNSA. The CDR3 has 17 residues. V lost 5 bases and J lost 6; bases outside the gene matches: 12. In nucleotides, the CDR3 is TGTGCCAGCAGCCCGCTAACTAGCGGGGGAGTTATCAATGAGCAGTTCTTC. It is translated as CASSPLTSGGVINEQFF.

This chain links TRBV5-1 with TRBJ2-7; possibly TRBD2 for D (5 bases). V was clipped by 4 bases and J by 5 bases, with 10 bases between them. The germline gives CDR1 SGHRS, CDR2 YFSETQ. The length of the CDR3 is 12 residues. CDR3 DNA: TGCGCCAGCAGCCCCCCCGGGGACGAGCAGTACTTC. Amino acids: CASSPPGDEQYF.

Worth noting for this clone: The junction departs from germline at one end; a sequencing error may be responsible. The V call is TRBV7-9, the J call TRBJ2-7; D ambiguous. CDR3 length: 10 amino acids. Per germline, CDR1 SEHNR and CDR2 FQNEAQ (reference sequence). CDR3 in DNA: TGTGCCAGCACCAATGGACGGGTCCGTTTC. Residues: CASTNGRVRF.

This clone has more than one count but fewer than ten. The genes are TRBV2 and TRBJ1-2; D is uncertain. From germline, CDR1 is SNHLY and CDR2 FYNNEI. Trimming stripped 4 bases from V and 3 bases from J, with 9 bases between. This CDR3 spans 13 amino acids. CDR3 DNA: TGTGCCAGCAGTGGCAACAGTCACTATGGCTACACCTTC. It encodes CASSGNSHYGYTF.

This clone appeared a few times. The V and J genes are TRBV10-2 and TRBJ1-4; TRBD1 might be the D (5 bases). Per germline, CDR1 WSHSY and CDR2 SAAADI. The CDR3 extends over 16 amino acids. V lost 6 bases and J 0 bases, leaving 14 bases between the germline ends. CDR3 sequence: CASSGDLIATNEKLFF. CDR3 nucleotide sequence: TGCGCCAGCAGCGGGGACCTCATTGCAACTAATGAAAAACTGTTTTTT.